This T cell receptor (beta chain) was obtained from a study of blood T cell repertoires in COVID-19. The overall study: Researchers got acute and convalescent COVID-19 samples from the United States, Italy and Spain. T cells, B-cell-depleted T cells, or PBMCs provided the cDNA or gDNA that served as material.

In the authors' workflow: Amplified reference gene primers provided the basis for estimating nucleated cell counts. Sequencing used immunoSEQ multiplex PCR; TCRdb keeps in-frame clones, though not all of them. That table supplies the V and J calls and clone size; D and trimming were determined from the DNA. The repertoire has 250,000 to 350,000 clones, about 80% of them found once; the top ten carry 15% to 17%. Followed longitudinally, the Seattle patients had been enrolled during active infection. The J segment lost 1 base and the V segment lost 4 bases, leaving 6 bases of the junction unmatched. Germline assignment: CDR1 SGHKS and CDR2 YYEKEE (reference sequence). The CDR3 is 16 residues long.

V gene TRBV5-5 combines with J gene TRBJ2-1; 9 bases are shared with TRBD2. The sample consisted of peripheral blood. The receptor was derived from a person aged 65 to 85 with COVID-19, enrolled during active disease. The CDR3 DNA sequence: TGTGCCAGCAGCCCCCTGACTAGCGGTTCCTACAATGAGCAGTTCTTC. Translation: CASSPLTSGSYNEQFF.